Below, 21 T cell receptor beta chains from the same sample are listed, as sequenced in a study of radiation and T cells in renal cell carcinoma. The data were produced by immunoSEQ multiplex PCR, yet TCRdb's version contains in-frame clones alone and is incomplete. Counted here are about 120,000 clones, roughly four fifths occurring once; the ten biggest clones make up 5% to 6.5%. The time point: blood 2 weeks post-SBRT. Treatment of the sample: 15 Gy SBRT to primary tumor, nephrectomy 4 weeks later. Sequenced here: blood, sampled from a patient whose treatment included radiotherapy and nephrectomy. These receptor sequences come from a man aged 50-59 years with renal cell carcinoma.

The gene calls are TRBV6-1 and TRBJ2-5; 8 bases agree with TRBD1. The length of the CDR3 is 15 residues. The trim removed 4 bases at V and 4 bases at J, leaving 8 bases unmatched. CDR1 and CDR2 (germline): MNHNS, SASEGT. DNA for the CDR3: TGTGCCAGCAGTGTGGTCAGGGGGCTCGGAGAGACCCAGTACTTC. Translated: CASSVVRGLGETQYF.

The rearrangement links TRBV28 to TRBJ2-5; D remains ambiguous. From germline, CDR1 is MDHEN and CDR2 SYDVKM. With 11 bases removed from V and 8 bases from J, the gap between germline ends came to 18 bases. The CDR3 is made up of 12 amino acids. DNA of the CDR3: TGTGCCTCACCGGCAGGTTGGGGAACCCAGTACTTC. Protein sequence: CASPAGWGTQYF. Full variable domain (rest looked up from reference TRBV28 and TRBJ2-5): DVKVTQSSRYLVKRTGEKVFLECVQDMDHENMFWYRQDPGLGLRLIYFSYDVKMKEKGDIPEGYSVSREKKERFSLILESASTNQTSMYLCASPAGWGTQYFGPGTRLLVL.

The CDR3 bases are TGTGCCAGCTCACCAAGGGGGACAGCTGGAAACACCATATATTTT. Its protein product is CASSPRGTAGNTIYF. V usage is TRBV18 and J usage is TRBJ1-3; 7 bases map to TRBD1. The CDR3 has 15 residues. Per the germline V gene, CDR1 is KGHSH and CDR2 is LQKENI. V dropped 2 bases and J dropped 2; count of bases not matched to a gene: 3.

The V call is TRBV9, the J call TRBJ2-7, with a tentative D call TRBD2 (6 bases). Germline V gene data show CDR1 as SGDLS and CDR2 as YYNGEE. Between the trimmed V and J ends, which lost 3 bases and 5 bases, there was a span of 15 bases. The CDR3 is made up of 14 amino acids. DNA of the CDR3: TGTGCCAGCAGCGAGAGCGGGTCGAGGAACGAGCAGTACTTC. It encodes CASSESGSRNEQYF. Full variable domain (remainder filled in from reference TRBV9 and TRBJ2-7): DSGVTQTPKHLITATGQRVTLRCSPRSGDLSVYWYQQSLDQGLQFLIQYYNGEERAKGNILERFSAQQFPDLHSELNLSSLELGDSALYFCASSESGSRNEQYFGPGTRLTVT.

This chain uses TRBV5-1 with TRBJ2-1; possibly TRBD1 for D (6 bases). The CDR3 extends over 15 amino acids. The germline V and J ends were trimmed by 4 bases and 5 bases, with 16 bases remaining between them. Per the germline V gene, CDR1 is SGHRS and CDR2 is YFSETQ. The CDR3 nucleotides read TGCGCCAGCAGCCAAGGGCACAGGGTGGACAATGAGCAGTTCTTC. Its protein product is CASSQGHRVDNEQFF.

The chain is built from TRBV5-1 and TRBJ2-2; a possible D gene is TRBD1 (5 bases). The germline gives CDR1 SGHRS, CDR2 YFSETQ. Trimming pared 2 bases from V and 0 bases from J, leaving 14 bases between. The CDR3 loop spans 17 amino acids. The CDR3 reads CASSFRQSPANTGELFF. The DNA of the CDR3 is TGCGCCAGCAGCTTTAGACAGAGCCCCGCGAACACCGGGGAGCTGTTTTTT.

This clone showed up just a few times. CDR3 sequence (DNA): TGTGCCTGGAGTCCACCGGGACAGGGGTGGGGTGGGCAGTACTTC. It codes for CAWSPPGQGWGGQYF. V and J are TRBV30 and TRBJ2-7; 10 bases are shared with TRBD1. The CDR3 has 15 residues. The V and J ends lost 2 bases and 9 bases, in that order; junction bases with no gene match: 13. Germline CDR1 GTSNPN, CDR2 SVGIG (reference sequence).

CDR3 sequence: CATTGPHQPQHF. Here the CDR3 DNA reads TGTGCGACGACGGGGCCCCATCAGCCCCAGCATTTT. The chain uses TRBV28 and TRBJ1-5; TRBD1 is a possible D gene (5 bases). The V gene's germline CDR1 is MDHEN and CDR2 SYDVKM. The CDR3 spans 12 residues.

J is TRBJ2-3 and V is TRBV7-3, with TRBD2 identical over 7 bases. J gave up 8 bases and V 4 bases, and 6 bases lay outside the gene matches. Germline V lookup: CDR1 SGHTA, CDR2 FQGTGA. The CDR3 contains 13 residues. The CDR3 here is CASSSPGGGTQYF. The CDR3, as DNA: TGTGCCAGCAGCTCTCCGGGGGGAGGTACGCAGTATTTT.

This sequence joins TRBV18 and TRBJ2-2; 8 positions match TRBD2. V lost 0 bases, J lost 12 bases, and 9 bases stayed unmatched. CDR1 and CDR2 (germline): KGHSH, LQKENI. This CDR3 contains 15 residues. CDR3: CASSPPSGGSLQLFF. The CDR3 region has the DNA TGTGCCAGCTCACCACCCTCGGGGGGGAGTCTGCAGCTGTTTTTT.

The chain joins TRBV2 to TRBJ1-1; D uncertain. This CDR3 is built from 14 residues. From germline, CDR1 is SNHLY and CDR2 FYNNEI. V lost 4 bases and J lost 1, with 10 bases in between. The CDR3 DNA follows: TGTGCCAGCAGTGTACGACTCCCGAACACTGAAGCTTTCTTT. Encoded protein: CASSVRLPNTEAFF. The full variable domain, rest sourced from reference TRBV2 and TRBJ1-1, is EPEVTQTPSHQVTQMGQEVILRCVPISNHLYFYWYRQILGQKVEFLVSFYNNEISEKSEIFDDQFSVERPDGSNFTLKIRSTKLEDSAMYFCASSVRLPNTEAFFGQGTRLTVV.

This clone was seen a handful of times. J is TRBJ1-1 and V is TRBV7-2; tentatively, D is TRBD1 (5 bases). This CDR3 has 12 amino acids. Germline lookup yields CDR1 SGHTA and CDR2 FQGNSA. The V gene lost 3 bases and the J gene lost 6 bases, with 8 bases spanning the gap. The CDR3 DNA sequence: TGTGCCAGCAGCTTCCAACAGGCTGAAGCTTTCTTT. Protein sequence: CASSFQQAEAFF.

The chain employs TRBV7-2 and TRBJ2-7, with D possibly TRBD1 on 6 matching bases. The CDR3 is 16 amino acids. The germline V gene encodes CDR1 SGHTA and CDR2 FQGNSA. Trimming took off 5 bases at V and 8 bases at J, with 25 bases between the two ends. The CDR3 DNA sequence: TGTGCCAGCAGCCGAGGGGGACCAGGGAGTAGCATCCAGCAGTACTTC. Protein: CASSRGGPGSSIQQYF.

The chain uses TRBV5-1 and TRBJ2-3; no reliable D call. Germline V CDR1 and CDR2: SGHRS, YFSETQ. Trimming left V 1 base short and J 6 bases short, with 3 bases between. The CDR3 runs to 11 residues. The CDR3 region has the DNA TGCGCCAGCAGCTTGTTGGATACGCAGTATTTT. Its protein product is CASSLLDTQYF.

The chain joins TRBV2 to TRBJ2-3, with 7 bases that match TRBD2. The CDR3 covers 16 residues. From germline, CDR1 is SNHLY and CDR2 FYNNEI. V gave up 1 base and J gave up 0 bases; unmatched junction bases: 4. The CDR3 bases are TGTGCCAGCAGTGAAGTGGTTAGCGGGAGCACAGATACGCAGTATTTT. As protein: CASSEVVSGSTDTQYF.

The chain employs TRBV5-4 and TRBJ1-2; D is unclear. The CDR3 is 14 amino acids. CDR1 and CDR2 (germline): SGHNT, YYREEE (reference sequence). V was trimmed by 0 bases and J by 2 bases, leaving 8 bases between them. CDR3: CASSLDRTNYGYTF. The CDR3 DNA reads TGTGCCAGCAGCTTGGATCGAACAAACTATGGCTACACCTTC.

The V call is TRBV2, the J call TRBJ2-7; D perhaps matches TRBD2 (6 bases). This CDR3 contains 12 residues. The germline V gene has CDR1 SNHLY and CDR2 FYNNEI. Trimming took 6 bases from V and 0 from J, leaving 6 bases between them. Written as DNA, the CDR3 is TGTGCCAGCAGGGAGGGCTCCTACGAGCAGTACTTC. It is translated as CASREGSYEQYF.

The J gene is TRBJ1-5, the V gene TRBV6-6; 7 bases fit TRBD1. Germline V gives CDR1 MNHNY, CDR2 SVGAGI (reference sequence). The trim removed 8 bases at V and 7 bases at J, leaving 8 bases unmatched. CDR3 length: 13 amino acids. CDR3 in amino acids: CASSQPQGQPQHF. In DNA form, the CDR3 reads TGTGCCAGCTCTCAACCACAGGGGCAGCCCCAGCATTTT.

CDR3 sequence reads: CASSPDRGTGNTIYF. The CDR3 bases are TGTGCCAGCTCACCAGACAGGGGAACAGGAAACACCATATATTTT. The chain combines TRBV18 with TRBJ1-3; 8 positions match TRBD1. There are 15 residues in the CDR3. Germline-derived CDR1 and CDR2 are KGHSH and LQKENI. J lost 4 bases, V lost 2 bases, and 4 bases had no gene match.

J is TRBJ2-2 and V is TRBV4-2; the match to TRBD1 covers 8 bases. CDR1 is LGHNA, CDR2 YNFKEQ, per germline. This CDR3 has 17 amino acids. After removal of 0 bases from V and 7 bases from J, the junction contained 10 bases not matched to a gene. The CDR3 DNA is TGTGCCAGCAGCCAAGATCGGTTAACAGGGGGTAACGGGGAGCTGTTTTTT. Encoded protein: CASSQDRLTGGNGELFF.

This clone has only a few counts. V is TRBV9 and J is TRBJ2-4; D unclear. The CDR3 totals 16 residues. The V gene lost 0 bases and the J gene lost 1 base, with 11 bases spanning the gap. Germline V gives CDR1 SGDLS, CDR2 YYNGEE. The CDR3 DNA reads TGTGCCAGCAGCGTAGGGGCTTCATCCGCCAAAAACATTCAGTACTTC. The encoded protein is CASSVGASSAKNIQYF.